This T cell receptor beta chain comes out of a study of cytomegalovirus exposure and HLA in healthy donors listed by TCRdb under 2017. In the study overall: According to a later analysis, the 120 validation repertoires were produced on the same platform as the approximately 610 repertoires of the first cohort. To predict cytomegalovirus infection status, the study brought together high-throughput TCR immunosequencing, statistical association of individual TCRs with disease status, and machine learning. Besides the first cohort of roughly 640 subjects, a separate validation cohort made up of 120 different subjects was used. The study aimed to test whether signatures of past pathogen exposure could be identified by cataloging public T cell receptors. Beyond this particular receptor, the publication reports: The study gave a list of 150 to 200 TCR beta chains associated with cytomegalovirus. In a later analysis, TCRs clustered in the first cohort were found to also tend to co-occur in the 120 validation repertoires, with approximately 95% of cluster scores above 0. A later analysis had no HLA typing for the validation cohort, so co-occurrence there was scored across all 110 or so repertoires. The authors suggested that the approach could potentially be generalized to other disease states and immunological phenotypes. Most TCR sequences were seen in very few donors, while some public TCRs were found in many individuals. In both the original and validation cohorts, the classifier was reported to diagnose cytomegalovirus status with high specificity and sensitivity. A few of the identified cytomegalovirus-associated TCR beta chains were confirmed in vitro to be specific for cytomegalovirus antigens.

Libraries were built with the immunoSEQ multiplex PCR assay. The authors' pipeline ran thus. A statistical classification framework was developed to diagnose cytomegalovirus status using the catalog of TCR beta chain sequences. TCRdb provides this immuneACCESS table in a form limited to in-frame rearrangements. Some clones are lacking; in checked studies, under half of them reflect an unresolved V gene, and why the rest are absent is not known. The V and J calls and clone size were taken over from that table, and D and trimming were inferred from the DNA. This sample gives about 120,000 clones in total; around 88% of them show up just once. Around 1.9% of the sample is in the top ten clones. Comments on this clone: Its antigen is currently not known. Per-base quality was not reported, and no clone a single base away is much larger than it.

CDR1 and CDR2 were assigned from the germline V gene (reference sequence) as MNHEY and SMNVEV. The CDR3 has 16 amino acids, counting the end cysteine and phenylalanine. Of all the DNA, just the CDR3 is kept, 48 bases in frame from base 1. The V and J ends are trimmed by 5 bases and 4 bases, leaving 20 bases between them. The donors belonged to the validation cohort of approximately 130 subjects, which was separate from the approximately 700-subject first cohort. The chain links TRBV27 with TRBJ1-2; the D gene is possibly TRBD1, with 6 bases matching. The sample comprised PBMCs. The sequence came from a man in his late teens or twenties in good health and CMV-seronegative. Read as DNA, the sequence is TGTGCCAGCAGTCCTGGGGAACAGGGCCCCCGCTATGGCTACACCTTC. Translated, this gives CASSPGEQGPRYGYTF.